The 21 T cell receptor beta chains below all came from one sample that was sequenced in a study of blood T cell repertoires in COVID-19. TCRdb keeps only in-frame clones here, not all; method: immunoSEQ multiplex PCR. The sample has about 250,000 clones, around 81% seen once. The specimen was peripheral blood. These TCRs come from a man aged 50-59 years with active or convalescent COVID-19.

This clone was recorded once. The chain is built from TRBV7-6 and TRBJ1-4; no reliable D call. Germline V gene lookup returns CDR1 SGHVS and CDR2 FNYEAQ. V was cut by 6 bases and J by 3 bases, with 11 bases left in between. The CDR3 runs 14 residues. The CDR3 bases are TGTGCCAGCAGGGGAGTTAGGGCTAATGAAAAACTGTTTTTT. This translates into CASRGVRANEKLFF.

The chain uses TRBV7-9 and TRBJ2-2; D gene uncertain. V lost 3 bases to trimming and J lost 1 base, with 6 bases between them. The CDR3 contains 14 residues. The germline CDR1 and CDR2 sequences are SEHNR and FQNEAQ (reference sequence). CDR3 coding DNA: TGTGCCAGCAGCTTTGACTTGAACACCGGGGAGCTGTTTTTT. Amino acid sequence: CASSFDLNTGELFF.

CDR3 sequence reads: CASSPTSRETQYF. The CDR3 DNA is TGTGCCAGCAGTCCCACTAGCCGGGAGACCCAGTACTTC. The chain joins TRBV6-5 to TRBJ2-5; tentative D call: TRBD2 (6 bases). Germline CDR1 and CDR2: MNHEY and SVGAGI. V was pared by 5 bases and J by 5 bases, with 12 bases between. The length of the CDR3 is 13 residues.

This sequence joins TRBV28 and TRBJ2-7, with 9 bases lining up with TRBD1. V lost 5 bases, J lost 5 bases, and 7 bases stayed unmatched. The CDR3 consists of 14 residues. The germline V gene encodes CDR1 MDHEN and CDR2 SYDVKM. CDR3 bases: TGTGCCAGCAGTGGACAGGGGTATCACCACGAGCAGTACTTC. Protein: CASSGQGYHHEQYF. The whole variable domain, filled in from reference TRBV28 and TRBJ2-7, reads DVKVTQSSRYLVKRTGEKVFLECVQDMDHENMFWYRQDPGLGLRLIYFSYDVKMKEKGDIPEGYSVSREKKERFSLILESASTNQTSMYLCASSGQGYHHEQYFGPGTRLTVT.

This chain uses TRBV9 with TRBJ1-1; a weak D match, TRBD1 (6 bases). V was pared by 0 bases and J by 6 bases, with 9 bases between. Germline lookup yields CDR1 SGDLS and CDR2 YYNGEE. This CDR3 has 13 amino acids. CDR3 sequence reads: CASSVVGGAEAFF. CDR3 DNA: TGTGCCAGCAGCGTAGTAGGGGGGGCTGAAGCTTTCTTT.

The chain has TRBV5-4 and TRBJ2-7, with 12 positions matching TRBD2. The germline V gene has CDR1 SGHNT and CDR2 YYREEE (reference sequence). V dropped 0 bases and J dropped 3; count of bases not matched to a gene: 10. The length of the CDR3 is 18 residues. The chain's CDR3 is CASSLGVLAGGAIYEQYF. The DNA of the CDR3 is TGTGCCAGCAGCTTGGGCGTGCTAGCGGGGGGGGCGATCTACGAGCAGTACTTC. The full variable domain, rest sourced from reference TRBV5-4 and TRBJ2-7, is ETGVTQSPTHLIKTRGQQVTLRCSSQSGHNTVSWYQQALGQGPQFIFQYYREEENGRGNFPPRFSGLQFPNYSSELNVNALELDDSALYLCASSLGVLAGGAIYEQYFGPGTRLTVT.

This clone occurred once. This chain joins TRBV7-2 and TRBJ1-2; D is ambiguous. The germline CDR1 and CDR2 sequences are SGHTA and FQGNSA. CDR3 length: 14 amino acids. Trimming removed 5 bases from V and 8 bases from J, with 18 bases in between. CDR3 sequence (DNA): TGTGCCAGCAGCCTGCGGACCTCAGGAGGAGGCTACACCTTC. It encodes CASSLRTSGGGYTF.

The chain has TRBV7-9 and TRBJ1-4, with a possible D match to TRBD1 (6 bases). CDR3 length: 14 amino acids. Germline V gene sequence: CDR1 SEHNR, CDR2 FQNEAQ (reference sequence). The ends were cut back, 4 bases at V and 7 bases at J, with 13 bases in the middle. The CDR3 sequence is CASSSTGGTEKLFF. The CDR3, as DNA: TGTGCCAGCAGCTCGACAGGTGGGACTGAAAAACTGTTTTTT.

The chain uses TRBV19 and TRBJ2-6, with D perhaps matching TRBD2 (6 bases). Trimming stripped 0 bases from V and 2 bases from J, with 11 bases between. The CDR3 has 17 residues. Germline V gene lookup returns CDR1 LNHDA and CDR2 SQIVND (reference sequence). The CDR3 DNA follows: TGTGCCAGTAGTATAGATCTTGGAGGGGCTGGGGCCAACGTCCTGACTTTC. This sequence encodes CASSIDLGGAGANVLTF.

This clone appeared once. The chain joins TRBV24-1 to TRBJ2-1; 9 bases match TRBD2. The junction had 6 bases not matched to a gene; V was cut back by 4 bases and J by 6 bases. CDR3 length: 15 amino acids. CDR1 is KGHDR, CDR2 SFDVKD, per germline. CDR3 sequence (DNA): TGTGCCACCAGTGAGGGGCGGGGGGGCCCCAATGAGCAGTTCTTC. This encodes CATSEGRGGPNEQFF.

Only one count was recorded for this clone. This rearrangement joins TRBV29-1 to TRBJ2-1; TRBD1 matches 7 bases. Germline V lookup: CDR1 SQVTM, CDR2 ANQGSEA. The CDR3 has 13 residues. The ends lost 3 bases at V and 5 bases at J; junction bases unmatched: 4. The CDR3: CSVEGTADNEQFF. The CDR3 DNA follows: TGCAGCGTTGAGGGGACAGCCGACAATGAGCAGTTCTTC.

The V call is TRBV10-3, the J call TRBJ1-5; unclear D gene. V was cut by 10 bases and J by 3 bases, with 10 bases left in between. Germline assignment: CDR1 ENHRY and CDR2 SYGVKD. The CDR3 contains 12 residues. CDR3 amino acids: CATHSTNQPQHF. Written as DNA, the CDR3 is TGTGCCACCCACAGTACCAATCAGCCCCAGCATTTT.

The CDR3 DNA is TGTGCCAGTAGTATTTGGCAGGGCCGTCGGTACAATGAGCAGTTCTTC. Protein: CASSIWQGRRYNEQFF. This rearrangement joins TRBV19 to TRBJ2-1, with D perhaps matching TRBD1 (5 bases). The CDR3 is made up of 16 amino acids. The germline V gene encodes CDR1 LNHDA and CDR2 SQIVND (reference sequence). Trimming removed 3 bases at V and 4 bases at J, with 16 bases between.

The rearrangement joins TRBV12-3 or TRBV12-4 to TRBJ2-7, with 8 positions matching TRBD2. The CDR3 covers 13 residues. V lost 2 bases, J lost 3 bases, and 0 bases stayed unmatched. In nucleotides, the CDR3 is TGTGCCAGCAGTTTACTAGCGGGCTACGAGCAGTACTTC. This translates into CASSLLAGYEQYF.

The rearrangement uses TRBV24-1 and TRBJ2-2; TRBD2 matches at 10 bases. In germline, CDR1 is KGHDR, CDR2 SFDVKD. The CDR3 sequence is 16 residues long. V was clipped by 3 bases and J by 0 bases; unmatched bases: 0. The CDR3 region is CATSDTSGANTGELFF. The CDR3 DNA follows: TGTGCCACCAGTGATACTAGCGGGGCGAACACCGGGGAGCTGTTTTTT.

The V call is TRBV19, the J call TRBJ1-1; D not resolved. CDR3 length equals 15 residues. The germline gives CDR1 LNHDA, CDR2 SQIVND (reference sequence). The germline V and J ends were trimmed by 6 bases and 0 bases, with 14 bases remaining between them. The CDR3, as DNA: TGTGCCAGTAGCGGGAGTAGACGCCTGAACACTGAAGCTTTCTTT. Protein product: CASSGSRRLNTEAFF.

This rearrangement joins TRBV19 to TRBJ2-7, with D possibly TRBD2 on 5 matching bases. Per the germline V gene, CDR1 is LNHDA and CDR2 is SQIVND (reference sequence). Trimming removed 6 bases at V and 6 bases at J, with 15 bases between. The CDR3 is made up of 13 amino acids. The CDR3 nucleotides are TGTGCCAGTAGCGATACCGGGGAAGGCGAGCAGTACTTC. It specifies CASSDTGEGEQYF.

The J gene is TRBJ2-7, the V gene TRBV6-5; possible D gene TRBD2, 6 bases. From germline, CDR1 is MNHEY and CDR2 SVGAGI. This CDR3 is built from 14 residues. V shed 7 bases and J shed 0 bases, with 13 bases lying between them. This CDR3 is CASTRDFSSYEQYF. In nucleotides, the CDR3 is TGTGCCAGCACCAGGGACTTTTCCTCCTACGAGCAGTACTTC.

The chain carries TRBV5-1 and TRBJ1-1; D is unclear. Trimming stripped 4 bases from V and 4 bases from J, with 11 bases between. Germline V CDR1 and CDR2: SGHRS, YFSETQ. CDR3 length equals 13 residues. CDR3 coding DNA: TGCGCCAGCAGCCCGGTCACGAGCACTGAAGCTTTCTTT. Amino acid sequence: CASSPVTSTEAFF.

The genes are TRBV11-2 and TRBJ2-4; D is perhaps TRBD1 (6 bases). Germline V gene sequence: CDR1 SGHAT, CDR2 FQNNGV. The V gene lost 1 base and the J gene lost 9 bases, with 13 bases spanning the gap. This CDR3 contains 14 residues. CDR3: CASSLAGGRGIQYF. CDR3 nucleotides: TGTGCCAGCAGCTTAGCTGGGGGCAGGGGCATTCAGTACTTC.

The genes are TRBV28 and TRBJ1-5; D is unresolved. Germline CDR1 reads MDHEN; CDR2 reads SYDVKM. The CDR3 consists of 15 residues. The V end lost 7 bases, the J end lost 1 base, and 14 bases lay between the germline ends. The CDR3 DNA reads TGTGCCAGCACCCTGTCGGGAGGAAGCAATCAGCCCCAGCATTTT. The encoded protein is CASTLSGGSNQPQHF.